This entry describes one T cell receptor beta chain. Its antigen is unknown. This specimen belongs to a study of cytomegalovirus exposure and HLA in healthy donors. Study findings and constraints: Earlier analysis looked at TCR beta V segments, and most were productive about 90% or about 30% of the time. When a later analysis was performed, an Asian-associated ancestry cluster reportedly had fewer N-insertions than the approximately 680-donor mean.

There are 15 residues in the CDR3. Germline V gene sequence: CDR1 GTSNPN, CDR2 SVGIG (reference sequence). Trimming at V came to 5 bases and at J to 4 bases, leaving 6 bases not matched to a gene. Vbeta (60) and Jbeta (13) primers were used in the PCR. The protocol was immunoSEQ multiplex PCR, while the TCRdb copy is restricted to in-frame clones and leaves out a portion. The table shows more than 95,000 clones, with around 80% occurring only once. The sample taken for sequencing was PBMCs. The chain employs TRBV30 and TRBJ2-3; the match to TRBD2 covers 13 bases. This TCR was recovered from a man younger than 45 in good health and CMV-seronegative. This CDR3 is CAWQRTSGSPDTQYF. The CDR3 DNA sequence: TGTGCCTGGCAAAGGACTAGCGGGAGCCCAGATACGCAGTATTTT.